The clone carrying this TCR beta chain has a count of ten or more. Its cognate antigen is unknown. The data were obtained in a study of breast tumors, draining lymph nodes, adjacent tissues. The study's findings and limits: Tumors had less TCR diversity than lymph nodes, more than nontumor tissue.

One entry per CDR3 protein results from TCRdb running MiXCR on the multiplex PCR reads. The table shows approximately 89,000 distinct CDR3 sequences, with approximately 31% occurring only once. This CDR3 contains 17 residues. The V gene end was trimmed by 5 bases and the J gene end by 0 bases; junction bases not matched to a gene: 8. Germline assignment: CDR1 SGHTA and CDR2 FQGNSA. Axillary draining lymph nodes of breast cancer patients supplied the node samples. Sequencing input: axillary lymph node tissue. The receptor was derived from a female donor with breast cancer. Some clones in this sample may be carry-over from other donors' samples. The chain links TRBV7-2 to TRBJ2-4; 9 bases align to TRBD2. The CDR3 DNA sequence: TGTGCCAGCAGCCCAACTAGCGGGTTTTTAGCCAAAAACATTCAGTACTTC. Its translation is CASSPTSGFLAKNIQYF.